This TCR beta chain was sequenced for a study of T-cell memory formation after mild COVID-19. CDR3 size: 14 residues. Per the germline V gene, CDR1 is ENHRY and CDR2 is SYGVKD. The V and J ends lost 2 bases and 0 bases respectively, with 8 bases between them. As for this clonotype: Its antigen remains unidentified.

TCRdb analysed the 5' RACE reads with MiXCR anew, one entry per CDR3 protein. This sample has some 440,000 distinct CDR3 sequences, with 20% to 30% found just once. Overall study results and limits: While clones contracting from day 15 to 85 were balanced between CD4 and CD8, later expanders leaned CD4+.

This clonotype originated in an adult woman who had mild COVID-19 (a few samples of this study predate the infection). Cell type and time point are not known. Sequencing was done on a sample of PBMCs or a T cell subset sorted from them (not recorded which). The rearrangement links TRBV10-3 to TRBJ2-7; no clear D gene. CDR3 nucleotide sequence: TGTGCCATCAGTGAGAGTCTCCTCTCCTACGAGCAGTACTTC. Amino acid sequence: CAISESLLSYEQYF.